This paragraph reports one T cell receptor (beta chain). The target antigen is unknown. This sample was taken from a study of CD8 T cells in ankylosing spondylitis. One entry per CDR3 protein, called by TCRdb with MiXCR from the 5' RACE reads. This table holds about 460,000 distinct CDR3 sequences, under 5.5% found once. Overall study findings and caveats: Fewer than ten highly homologous variants made up a TCR beta motif, and this motif appeared characteristic of ankylosing spondylitis blood.

The CDR3 has 18 amino acids. Trimming left V 4 bases short and J 0 bases short, with 17 bases between. Germline-derived CDR1 and CDR2 are SGHRS and YFSETQ. The sample taken for sequencing was blood, either unsorted or a sorted T cell fraction (not recorded which). The chain joins TRBV5-1 to TRBJ2-6; D is perhaps TRBD1 or TRBD2 (5 bases each). The sequence was collected from a male donor with ankylosing spondylitis. CDR3 nucleotides: TGCGCCAGCAGCGATCCCTTGTCAGGGAGCTCTGGGGCCAACGTCCTGACTTTC. The encoded protein is CASSDPLSGSSGANVLTF.